One and the same sample provided the 28 T cell receptor beta chains below, sequenced in a study of blood T cells in healthy people across ages. A second about 6 to 12 cycle PCR used barcoded and J-beta primers. Each CDR3 protein is one row after TCRdb ran MiXCR on the 5' RACE reads. Among 600,000 to 1,000,000 distinct CDR3 sequences listed, 55% to 75% were seen once. The sample consisted of blood. The source of these receptors is a man under 40 in good health.

This clonotype has only a few counts. The chain links TRBV15 to TRBJ2-1; possibly TRBD1 for D (6 bases). CDR3 size: 15 residues. Looked up from germline, CDR1 is LNHNV and CDR2 is YYDKDF (reference sequence). V gave up 1 base and J gave up 8 bases, with 15 bases separating them. This CDR3 reads CATSRVGSGVDEQFF. CDR3 DNA: TGTGCCACCAGCAGAGTCGGATCAGGGGTAGATGAGCAGTTCTTC.

This clonotype has just one count. The chain recombines TRBV29-1 with TRBJ2-3, with D maybe TRBD2 (5 bases). Germline CDR1 and CDR2: SQVTM and ANQGSEA. V was trimmed by 4 bases and J by 11 bases, leaving 10 bases between them. The CDR3 sequence is 10 residues long. DNA for the CDR3: TGCAGCGTTGCTGAGGGTAGGCAGTATTTT. This sequence encodes CSVAEGRQYF.

This chain uses TRBV7-2 with TRBJ1-2; D ambiguous. The V end was cut by 3 bases, the J end by 6 bases, with 8 bases between. The germline gives CDR1 SGHTA, CDR2 FQGNSA. The CDR3 totals 12 residues. The chain's CDR3 is CASSFLTDGYTF. The CDR3 region has the DNA TGTGCCAGCAGCTTTCTAACGGATGGCTACACCTTC.

The J gene is TRBJ2-3, the V gene TRBV3-1; 7 bases agree with TRBD1. Germline V gives CDR1 LGHDT, CDR2 YNNKEL (reference sequence). This CDR3 has 15 residues. V trimming: 7 bases; J trimming: 4 bases; junction bases outside the gene matches: 11. This CDR3 reads CASTPLLGGSDTQYF. CDR3 DNA: TGTGCCAGCACCCCATTGTTAGGGGGCTCAGATACGCAGTATTTT.

The chain uses TRBV28 and TRBJ2-7; tentatively, D is TRBD2 (6 bases). V gave up 10 bases and J gave up 5 bases, with 18 bases separating them. Germline CDR1 is MDHEN and CDR2 is SYDVKM. This CDR3 is built from 13 residues. CDR3 in DNA: TGTGCCAACCAAGGGACTGGGTCCGACGAGCAGTACTTC. Translation gives CANQGTGSDEQYF.

This clonotype came up many times. The chain combines TRBV20-1 with TRBJ2-6, with no clear D. Germline CDR1 is DFQATT and CDR2 is SNEGSKA (reference sequence). V gave up 5 bases and J gave up 0 bases, with 8 bases separating them. This CDR3 contains 14 residues. The CDR3 bases are TGCAGTGCTCCGCAGAGCTCTGGGGCCAACGTCCTGACTTTC. Protein product: CSAPQSSGANVLTF.

The CDR3: CASSIPYEQYF. Written as DNA, the CDR3 is TGTGCCAGCAGCATACCCTACGAGCAGTACTTC. The chain couples TRBV6-4 to TRBJ2-7; D is uncertain. The CDR3 contains 11 residues. The germline V gene encodes CDR1 MRHNA and CDR2 SNTAGT. V dropped 6 bases and J dropped 2 bases, with 5 bases sitting between them.

The V gene is TRBV6-5, the J gene TRBJ1-4, with no clear D. The CDR3 is 15 amino acids. Germline V gene sequence: CDR1 MNHEY, CDR2 SVGAGI. V was cut by 5 bases and J by 0 bases, with 10 bases left in between. CDR3 sequence reads: CASSKSHATNEKLFF. The CDR3 nucleotides read TGTGCCAGCAGTAAAAGTCATGCAACTAATGAAAAACTGTTTTTT.

The chain uses TRBV12-3 or TRBV12-4 and TRBJ1-2; 8 nucleotides match TRBD1. The CDR3 length is 15 residues. Trimming at V came to 6 bases and at J to 4 bases, leaving 10 bases not matched to a gene. CDR3 protein: CASRGYGQGPYGYTF. CDR3 sequence (DNA): TGTGCCAGCAGAGGTTACGGACAGGGCCCCTATGGCTACACCTTC.

The rearrangement links TRBV30 to TRBJ2-5; D might be TRBD2 (5 bases). This CDR3 spans 13 amino acids. Trimming shortened V by 1 base and J by 2 bases, and 8 bases separated the two germline ends. CDR1 is GTSNPN, CDR2 SVGIG, per germline (reference sequence). This CDR3 is CAWSGGSQETQYF. CDR3 coding DNA: TGTGCCTGGAGTGGAGGGAGTCAAGAGACCCAGTACTTC.

The rearrangement links TRBV27 to TRBJ2-5; no clear D gene. The DNA matches TRBJ2-7 better at its end, which makes the J call doubtful. CDR3 length: 15 amino acids. The germline V gene has CDR1 MNHEY and CDR2 SMNVEV (reference sequence). Here the CDR3 reads CASSLWLGSSYEQYF. The CDR3 DNA reads TGTGCCAGCAGTTTATGGCTGGGGTCAAGCTACGAGCAGTACTTC.

The chain links TRBV7-2 to TRBJ2-5; maybe TRBD2 (6 bases). The V gene's germline CDR1 is SGHTA and CDR2 FQGNSA. CDR3 length: 13 residues. Between the trimmed V and J ends, which lost 5 bases and 5 bases, there was a span of 12 bases. CDR3 DNA: TGTGCCAGCAGCGGAGGGGAGCGGGAGACCCAGTACTTC. As protein: CASSGGERETQYF.

Notes on this clonotype: One end of the junction varies from germline; a read error may be responsible. The chain links TRBV10-3 to TRBJ2-1; D might be TRBD2 (6 bases). This CDR3 spans 16 amino acids. In germline, CDR1 is ENHRY, CDR2 SYGVKD. CDR3: CAISAQGTGSWNGQFF. The DNA for the CDR3 is TGTGCCATCAGTGCCCAAGGGACTGGGTCTTGGAATGGGCAGTTCTTC.

This rearrangement joins TRBV14 to TRBJ1-2; 7 nucleotides align to TRBD1. The germline V gene has CDR1 SGHDN and CDR2 FVKESK. This CDR3 is 13 amino acids long. V was pared by 4 bases and J by 8 bases, with 7 bases of the junction left unmatched. The CDR3 region is CASSPDRDRGYTF. In DNA form, the CDR3 reads TGTGCCAGCAGCCCCGACAGGGATCGAGGCTACACCTTC. Full variable domain (rest looked up from reference TRBV14 and TRBJ1-2): EAGVTQFPSHSVIEKGQTVTLRCDPISGHDNLYWYRRVMGKEIKFLLHFVKESKQDESGMPNNRFLAERTGGTYSTLKVQPAELEDSGVYFCASSPDRDRGYTFGSGTRLTVV.

CDR3 DNA sequence: TGTGCCAGCAGCACCGGGCCCCAGGACTATGGCTACACCTTC. The encoded protein is CASSTGPQDYGYTF. The chain combines TRBV7-9 with TRBJ1-2; no clear D. Germline CDR1 and CDR2: SEHNR and FQNEAQ (reference sequence). Trimming left V 5 bases short and J 3 bases short, with 13 bases between. The CDR3 is 14 residues long.

CDR3 coding DNA: TGCGCCAGCAGCTCCTACGGGACAGACACGTACAATGAGCAGTTCTTC. This encodes CASSSYGTDTYNEQFF. The V gene is TRBV5-1, the J gene TRBJ2-1, with TRBD1 matching 7 bases. V lost 3 bases, J lost 4 bases, and 10 bases stayed unmatched. The CDR3 spans 16 residues. Germline CDR1 is SGHRS and CDR2 is YFSETQ.

The chain employs TRBV6-6 and TRBJ2-6; no clear D gene. This CDR3 is 14 amino acids long. Deletions cut 6 bases from V and 8 bases from J, with 14 bases between. Germline assignment: CDR1 MNHNY and CDR2 SVGAGI (reference sequence). CDR3 protein: CASSPGFQSNVLTF. CDR3 coding DNA: TGTGCCAGCAGCCCGGGTTTTCAGTCCAACGTCCTGACTTTC.

The sample holds a few counts of this clonotype. V and J are TRBV12-3 or TRBV12-4 and TRBJ2-1; TRBD2 might be the D (7 bases). CDR3 length equals 16 residues. Deletions cut 3 bases from V and 7 bases from J, with 19 bases between. CDR3 bases: TGTGCCAGCAGTTTTAATCTGGCGGGGGCCGGGAATGAGCAGTTCTTC. Its protein is CASSFNLAGAGNEQFF.

This chain joins TRBV7-9 and TRBJ1-2; no reliable D call. Germline values: CDR1 SEHNR, CDR2 FQNEAQ (reference sequence). Trimming took off 5 bases at V and 4 bases at J, with 2 bases between the two ends. CDR3 length: 10 amino acids. The CDR3 DNA reads TGTGCCAGCAGCGCCTATGGCTACACCTTC. It encodes CASSAYGYTF. Combining the CDR3 with reference TRBV7-9 and TRBJ1-2 gives the whole variable domain DTGVSQNPRHKITKRGQNVTFRCDPISEHNRLYWYRQTLGQGPEFLTYFQNEAQLEKSRLLSDRFSAERPKGSFSTLEIQRTEQGDSAMYLCASSAYGYTFGSGTRLTVV.

The gene calls are TRBV12-3 or TRBV12-4 and TRBJ2-1; 9 nucleotides align to TRBD2. The CDR3 sequence is 16 residues long. V lost 5 bases to trimming and J lost 9 bases; unmatched junction nucleotides: 14. The CDR3 region has the DNA TGTGCCAGCAGTGGGGAAGGTAGCGGGGGCCGGGCTGAGCAGTTCTTC. The encoded protein is CASSGEGSGGRAEQFF.

V and J are TRBV3-1 and TRBJ2-4, with 11 bases matching TRBD2. The end of the DNA aligns better with TRBJ2-7, so the J call may be wrong. Germline V gives CDR1 LGHDT, CDR2 YNNKEL (reference sequence). CDR3 length: 19 amino acids. The DNA for the CDR3 is TGTGCCAGCAGCCAGGGCCTGCTTTTAGCGGGGGGGAGAACCTACGAGCAGTACTTC. Its translation is CASSQGLLLAGGRTYEQYF.

This chain uses TRBV30 with TRBJ2-7; the D is unclear. Matching the DNA end better, TRBJ2-5 makes the J call doubtful. CDR1 and CDR2 from the germline V gene are GTSNPN and SVGIG (reference sequence). The CDR3 totals 10 residues. CDR3 protein: CAWRSETQYF. The DNA of the CDR3 is TGTGCCTGGAGGTCAGAGACCCAGTACTTC.

The rearrangement links TRBV2 to TRBJ2-5; 8 nucleotides align to TRBD2. Looked up from germline, CDR1 is SNHLY and CDR2 is FYNNEI. The CDR3 contains 14 residues. The junction had 8 bases not matched to a gene; V was cut back by 6 bases and J by 5 bases. DNA for the CDR3: TGTGCCAGCAGGGAAAGGACTAGCCGCGAGACCCAGTACTTC. Protein: CASRERTSRETQYF.

The J gene is TRBJ1-4, the V gene TRBV7-9; D unclear. Trimming pared 0 bases from V and 4 bases from J, leaving 9 bases between. Germline V lookup: CDR1 SEHNR, CDR2 FQNEAQ (reference sequence). The CDR3 sequence is 15 residues long. The CDR3: CASSLATVGNEKLFF. DNA for the CDR3: TGTGCCAGCAGCTTAGCAACCGTCGGTAATGAAAAACTGTTTTTT.

The rearrangement uses TRBV28 and TRBJ1-1; TRBD1 agrees at 8 bases. Trimming removed 7 bases from V and 3 bases from J; junction bases left unmatched: 13. The CDR3 length is 16 residues. Per the germline V gene, CDR1 is MDHEN and CDR2 is SYDVKM. The CDR3 sequence: CASTRSRGRRDTEAFF. Written as DNA, the CDR3 is TGTGCCAGCACCCGAAGCAGGGGGCGCCGGGACACTGAAGCTTTCTTT.

The chain combines TRBV20-1 with TRBJ2-1; no clear D gene. Trimming took off 3 bases at V and 7 bases at J, with 10 bases between the two ends. CDR3 length: 12 residues. CDR1 is DFQATT and CDR2 is SNEGSKA in the germline V gene (reference sequence). CDR3 sequence reads: CSASPKLNEQFF. CDR3 nucleotides: TGCAGTGCTAGCCCAAAGCTAAATGAGCAGTTCTTC.

This clonotype was found a few times. The chain combines TRBV20-1 with TRBJ2-5; D is unclear. The end of the DNA is better explained by TRBJ2-7, so the J call may be wrong. The CDR3 extends over 13 amino acids. Germline V lookup: CDR1 DFQATT, CDR2 SNEGSKA (reference sequence). CDR3 loop: CSAREISLGEQYF. The CDR3 bases are TGCAGTGCTAGAGAGATCTCCCTGGGCGAGCAGTACTTC.

The V and J genes are TRBV12-3 or TRBV12-4 and TRBJ1-2, with TRBD1 matching over 7 bases. Germline trimming cut 5 bases from V and 8 bases from J; bases unmatched to any gene: 11. CDR3 length: 14 residues. The CDR3 DNA reads TGTGCCAGCAGTGTTAACAGGGGCTTCGAAGGCTACACCTTC. This sequence encodes CASSVNRGFEGYTF.